This T cell receptor (beta chain) was recorded in a study of cytomegalovirus exposure and HLA in healthy donors. CDR3 size: 13 residues. V was pared by 4 bases and J by 6 bases, with 9 bases between. CDR1 LNHNV and CDR2 YYDKDF come from the germline V gene (reference sequence). The method was immunoSEQ multiplex PCR; TCRdb's version includes in-frame clones alone and lacks a portion of them. This sample has around 150,000 clones, with roughly 95% found just once. The TCR originated in a woman aged 18-29 years in good health and CMV-seronegative. The sequenced sample was PBMCs. The chain is built from TRBV15 and TRBJ2-2; D is undetermined. The CDR3 is CATSKTFPGELFF. DNA of the CDR3: TGTGCCACCAGCAAGACATTCCCCGGGGAGCTGTTTTTT.